This passage covers 30 T cell receptor beta chains from one sample sequenced in a study of T cells after yellow fever vaccination. In TCRdb, the 5' RACE reads were re-called with MiXCR into one record per CDR3 protein. The sample holds over 100,000 distinct CDR3 sequences, approximately 8.4% seen once. Sequenced material: CD8+ T cells sorted from PBMCs, taken 45 days after the yellow fever booster vaccination. Source of these receptors: a man aged 30-40 years who received the YFV17D yellow fever vaccine.

Note on this clonotype: A junction boundary mismatches the germline segment, possibly from a read error. Here the CDR3 reads CARSLGGTEAFF. The CDR3, as DNA: TGTGCCCGCAGCTTAGGTGGCACTGAAGCTTTCTTT. The V and J genes are TRBV7-9 and TRBJ1-1, with D unclear. CDR1 SEHNR and CDR2 FQNEAQ come from the germline V gene (reference sequence). The CDR3 is made up of 12 amino acids.

The chain carries TRBV30 and TRBJ1-1, with D perhaps TRBD1 (6 bases). In germline, CDR1 is GTSNPN, CDR2 SVGIG (reference sequence). Trimming left V 3 bases short and J 5 bases short, with 16 bases between. The CDR3 consists of 14 residues. CDR3: CAWSRGGGLTEAFF. CDR3 nucleotide sequence: TGTGCCTGGAGCCGAGGGGGAGGGTTGACTGAAGCTTTCTTT.

Note on this clonotype: The CDR3 end shows no conserved phenylalanine or tryptophan, and so a read error is likely. The chain is built from TRBV5-1 and TRBJ1-1; 9 nucleotides match TRBD1. Germline trimming cut 4 bases from V and 3 bases from J; bases unmatched to any gene: 4. The CDR3 runs 14 residues. In germline, CDR1 is SGHRS, CDR2 YFSETQ. CDR3 DNA: TGCGCCAGCAGCCCGGGACAGGGCGACACTGAAGCTTTCTCT. This gives the protein CASSPGQGDTEAFS.

The sample holds a few counts of this clonotype. The chain recombines TRBV7-8 with TRBJ2-3, with 10 bases identical to TRBD2. The CDR3 has 19 residues. Trimming cost V 5 bases and J 1 base; bases outside gene matches: 15. The V gene's germline CDR1 is SGHVS and CDR2 FQNEAQ. CDR3: CASSATLAGVYVGTDTQYF. The CDR3 DNA sequence: TGTGCCAGCAGCGCGACGCTAGCGGGAGTTTACGTGGGCACAGATACGCAGTATTTT.

Many counts were recorded for this clonotype. This sequence joins TRBV29-1 and TRBJ2-3; tentatively, D is TRBD1 (6 bases). V was pared by 7 bases and J by 5 bases, with 22 bases between. Germline CDR1 SQVTM, CDR2 ANQGSEA. This CDR3 is 15 amino acids long. In DNA form, the CDR3 reads TGCAGCGCCTGGACAGTCTCAAATTCCGAAGATACGCAGTATTTT. Protein: CSAWTVSNSEDTQYF.

This clonotype was found many times. This chain links TRBV2 with TRBJ1-5; 8 bases map to TRBD1. CDR1 SNHLY and CDR2 FYNNEI come from the germline V gene. This CDR3 has 13 amino acids. With 8 bases clipped from V and 8 bases from J, the junction kept 8 bases outside the gene matches. The CDR3 here is CASHDRGWEPQHF. The DNA of the CDR3 is TGTGCCAGCCATGACAGGGGTTGGGAGCCCCAGCATTTT. The variable domain in full, with the rest retrieved from reference TRBV2 and TRBJ1-5, is EPEVTQTPSHQVTQMGQEVILRCVPISNHLYFYWYRQILGQKVEFLVSFYNNEISEKSEIFDDQFSVERPDGSNFTLKIRSTKLEDSAMYFCASHDRGWEPQHFGDGTRLSIL.

Here the CDR3 DNA reads TGCAGTGCTAGAGGCCTAGCTTACAATGAGCAGTTCTTC. It is translated as CSARGLAYNEQFF. The V gene is TRBV20-1, the J gene TRBJ2-1; tentative D call: TRBD2 (5 bases). The germline V gene encodes CDR1 DFQATT and CDR2 SNEGSKA (reference sequence). Trimming cost V 1 base and J 4 bases, with 8 bases left between them. This CDR3 has 13 residues.

The table lists this clonotype with many counts. This chain links TRBV5-1 with TRBJ2-1, with TRBD1 matching over 9 bases. V lost 4 bases, J lost 1 base, and 6 bases stayed unmatched. Germline CDR1 reads SGHRS; CDR2 reads YFSETQ. The CDR3 spans 16 residues. CDR3 DNA sequence: TGCGCCAGCAGCCCGGATGGACAGGGGTCCTACAATGAGCAGTTCTTC. It yields the protein CASSPDGQGSYNEQFF.

This clonotype has ten or more counts. The chain employs TRBV15 and TRBJ2-1; 7 bases line up with TRBD2. From germline, CDR1 is LNHNV and CDR2 YYDKDF (reference sequence). The V gene end was trimmed by 0 bases and the J gene end by 5 bases; junction bases not matched to a gene: 7. CDR3 length: 16 residues. CDR3 sequence: CATSREPAGDNNEQFF. The CDR3 region has the DNA TGTGCCACCAGCAGAGAGCCGGCGGGAGACAACAATGAGCAGTTCTTC.

This clonotype was counted ten times or more. The rearrangement uses TRBV6-2 or TRBV6-3 and TRBJ2-7; D uncertain. The length of the CDR3 is 15 residues. V lost 5 bases and J 2 bases, leaving 16 bases between the germline ends. The germline V gene encodes CDR1 MNHEY and CDR2 SVGEGT. CDR3 DNA sequence: TGTGCCAGCAGTCTCGGTCCCGCTCCCCCCTACGAGCAGTACTTC. It codes for CASSLGPAPPYEQYF.

This clonotype has a count of ten or more. The rearrangement uses TRBV19 and TRBJ1-2, with D possibly matching TRBD1 (5 bases). The CDR3 has 13 amino acids. The V and J ends lost 8 bases and 0 bases respectively, with 10 bases between them. Germline V gives CDR1 LNHDA, CDR2 SQIVND (reference sequence). CDR3 in amino acids: CASLDRTNYGYTF. DNA for the CDR3: TGTGCCAGTCTCGACAGAACTAACTATGGCTACACCTTC.

This clonotype was counted at least ten times. The genes are TRBV5-1 and TRBJ1-1; 7 nucleotides match TRBD1. Trimming took 0 bases from V and 4 from J; bases not matched to a gene: 3. CDR1 SGHRS and CDR2 YFSETQ come from the germline V gene. The CDR3 runs 14 residues. CDR3 nucleotide sequence: TGCGCCAGCAGCTTGGCCGCAGGGGGCACTGAAGCTTTCTTT. Its protein product is CASSLAAGGTEAFF.

This clonotype was detected ten times or more. The rearrangement links TRBV4-3 to TRBJ2-1; tentatively, D is TRBD1 (6 bases). The CDR3 sequence is 15 residues long. The germline V gene encodes CDR1 LGHNA and CDR2 YSLEER. The ends were cut back, 4 bases at V and 7 bases at J, with 17 bases in the middle. CDR3 protein: CASSLWTAGGNEQFF. As DNA, the CDR3 is TGCGCCAGCAGCCTTTGGACAGCAGGAGGAAATGAGCAGTTCTTC.

This clonotype was detected ten times or more. The conserved closing phenylalanine or tryptophan is absent in this CDR3, likely reflecting a read error. The chain is built from TRBV6-1 and TRBJ2-7; 7 positions agree with TRBD2. V lost 4 bases, J lost 2 bases, and 11 bases stayed unmatched. The CDR3 is 16 amino acids. Germline CDR1 reads MNHNS; CDR2 reads SASEGT. The CDR3 spells CASSAGRGEPPYEQYL. Here the CDR3 DNA reads TGTGCCAGCAGTGCGGGTCGGGGGGAACCTCCCTACGAGCAGTACTTA.

The table lists this clonotype with many counts. This chain links TRBV4-3 with TRBJ2-7, with TRBD2 matching over 10 bases. CDR1 LGHNA and CDR2 YSLEER come from the germline V gene. The CDR3 covers 18 residues. V was clipped by 0 bases and J by 0 bases; unmatched bases: 8. The CDR3 region is CASSQDRTSGLSSYEQYF. In DNA form, the CDR3 reads TGCGCCAGCAGCCAAGATCGGACTAGCGGACTGAGCTCCTACGAGCAGTACTTC.

At least ten counts were recorded for this clonotype. The gene calls are TRBV4-1 and TRBJ2-2; 11 bases are a match to TRBD2. J lost 1 base, V lost 0 bases, and 16 bases had no gene match. Germline V gene lookup returns CDR1 MGHRA and CDR2 YSYEKL. The CDR3 has 22 residues. Written as DNA, the CDR3 is TGCGCCAGCAGCCAAGATTGGCTAGCGGGAGGTCACTTAGGAGGGAACACCGGGGAGCTGTTTTTT. This encodes CASSQDWLAGGHLGGNTGELFF.

There are many counts of this clonotype. The chain carries TRBV10-2 and TRBJ2-1; 8 bases align to TRBD2. Germline-derived CDR1 and CDR2 are WSHSY and SAAADI. This CDR3 is 18 amino acids long. The V segment lost 1 base and the J segment 4 bases; nucleotides outside the gene matches: 12. The CDR3 bases are TGCGCCAGCAGTGAGTGGGTAGCGGGATCATATCAATACAATGAGCAGTTCTTC. It translates to CASSEWVAGSYQYNEQFF.

CDR3 amino acids: CASSLETYTGELFF. The CDR3 nucleotides are TGTGCCAGCAGCTTGGAGACTTACACCGGGGAGCTGTTTTTT. The gene calls are TRBV5-4 and TRBJ2-2; D is uncertain. Germline CDR1 SGHNT, CDR2 YYREEE (reference sequence). Between the trimmed V and J ends, which lost 0 bases and 3 bases, there was a span of 6 bases. CDR3 size: 14 residues.

This clonotype came up a few times. This chain connects TRBV4-3 to TRBJ2-1; D is ambiguous. The length of the CDR3 is 13 residues. Germline values: CDR1 LGHNA, CDR2 YSLEER. V gave up 3 bases and J gave up 7 bases, with 10 bases separating them. CDR3 in amino acids: CASSQPGRNEQFF. In DNA form, the CDR3 reads TGCGCCAGCAGCCAGCCCGGAAGGAATGAGCAGTTCTTC.

The CDR3 is CATRWASGSNTDTQYF. As DNA, the CDR3 is TGTGCCACCAGGTGGGCTAGCGGGAGTAATACAGATACGCAGTATTTT. The chain links TRBV27 to TRBJ2-3, with 10 nucleotides matching TRBD2. With V trimmed by 10 bases and J by 3 bases, 13 bases remained unmatched. Germline V gene lookup returns CDR1 MNHEY and CDR2 SMNVEV (reference sequence). There are 16 residues in the CDR3.

This clonotype was observed a handful of times. The chain links TRBV11-2 to TRBJ2-7; D is possibly TRBD1 (5 bases). V lost 1 base to trimming and J lost 1 base, with 11 bases between them. In germline, CDR1 is SGHAT, CDR2 FQNNGV. The CDR3 length is 15 residues. The CDR3 DNA sequence: TGTGCCAGCAGCTTAGGGGGCGGCTTTTCCTACGAGCAGTACTTC. It translates to CASSLGGGFSYEQYF. Filled out from reference TRBV11-2 and TRBJ2-7, the complete variable domain reads EAGVAQSPRYKIIEKRQSVAFWCNPISGHATLYWYQQILGQGPKLLIQFQNNGVVDDSQLPKDRFSAERLKGVDSTLKIQPAKLEDSAVYLCASSLGGGFSYEQYFGPGTRLTVT.

The rearrangement links TRBV7-3 to TRBJ2-7; 8 bases are a match to TRBD1. Germline loops: CDR1 SGHTA, CDR2 FQGTGA. V was pared by 5 bases and J by 4 bases, with 4 bases of the junction left unmatched. This CDR3 is built from 13 residues. The CDR3 sequence: CASSAGGGYEQYF. CDR3 coding DNA: TGTGCCAGCAGCGCAGGGGGCGGTTACGAGCAGTACTTC.

The rearrangement links TRBV19 to TRBJ2-7; no reliable D call. Germline V gene lookup returns CDR1 LNHDA and CDR2 SQIVND (reference sequence). V lost 3 bases to trimming and J lost 2 bases, with 8 bases between them. The length of the CDR3 is 13 residues. The CDR3 loop reads CASSIAEAYEQYF. As DNA, the CDR3 is TGTGCCAGTAGTATTGCGGAAGCCTACGAGCAGTACTTC.

The rearrangement joins TRBV9 to TRBJ2-5; D possibly corresponds to TRBD1 (5 bases). The CDR3 is 14 residues long. Germline assignment: CDR1 SGDLS and CDR2 YYNGEE. The ends were cut back, 0 bases at V and 4 bases at J, with 10 bases in the middle. Here the CDR3 DNA reads TGTGCCAGCAGCGTAGGCGAAGGGGCAGAGACCCAGTACTTC. Translation: CASSVGEGAETQYF.

In its sample, this clonotype was seen many times. The rearrangement links TRBV7-9 to TRBJ2-7; TRBD2 matches 10 bases. The germline V gene encodes CDR1 SEHNR and CDR2 FQNEAQ (reference sequence). V lost 8 bases and J lost 4; bases outside the gene matches: 5. CDR3 length: 13 residues. CDR3 coding DNA: TGTGCCAGCTGTCAAGCGGGAGGGTACGAGCAGTACTTC. Its protein is CASCQAGGYEQYF.

The chain has TRBV3-1 and TRBJ2-1, with 8 bases aligning to TRBD2. J was trimmed by 0 bases and V by 1 base; bases with no gene match: 5. Per germline, CDR1 LGHDT and CDR2 YNNKEL (reference sequence). This CDR3 is built from 17 residues. This CDR3 reads CASSQGLREDSYNEQFF. DNA of the CDR3: TGTGCCAGCAGCCAAGGTTTGCGGGAGGACTCCTACAATGAGCAGTTCTTC.

There are many counts of this clonotype. The chain combines TRBV5-6 with TRBJ2-1; TRBD2 matches 7 bases. The J segment lost 3 bases and the V segment lost 0 bases, leaving 6 bases of the junction unmatched. The CDR3 runs 16 residues. Germline CDR1 SGHDT, CDR2 YYEEEE. CDR3 bases: TGTGCCAGCAGCTTGGAACCCCTAGCGGACTACAATGAGCAGTTCTTC. It specifies CASSLEPLADYNEQFF. Full variable domain (outside the CDR3, taken from reference TRBV5-6 and TRBJ2-1): DAGVTQSPTHLIKTRGQQVTLRCSPKSGHDTVSWYQQALGQGPQFIFQYYEEEERQRGNFPDRFSGHQFPNYSSELNVNALLLGDSALYLCASSLEPLADYNEQFFGPGTRLTVL.

This clonotype was counted many times. V usage is TRBV30 and J usage is TRBJ2-3, with 8 nucleotides matching TRBD1. V shed 8 bases and J 2 bases; nucleotides not matched to a gene: 9. The CDR3 totals 14 residues. CDR1 is GTSNPN, CDR2 SVGIG, per germline (reference sequence). In DNA, the CDR3 is TGTGCCGGTGCGACAGGGGCGGACACAGATACGCAGTATTTT. It yields the protein CAGATGADTDTQYF.

CDR3 loop: CASSSSAEYNEQFF. CDR3 nucleotide sequence: TGTGCCAGCAGCTCAAGCGCGGAATACAATGAGCAGTTCTTC. The chain joins TRBV5-6 to TRBJ2-1; no clear D gene. The CDR3 loop spans 14 amino acids. V lost 3 bases, J lost 4 bases, and 11 bases lay in between. Germline CDR1 SGHDT, CDR2 YYEEEE.

This clonotype was counted ten times or more. This CDR3 reads CASSPSPGGWGTDTQYF. In DNA form, the CDR3 reads TGTGCCAGCAGCCCTAGTCCCGGGGGGTGGGGCACAGATACGCAGTATTTT. The chain couples TRBV7-2 to TRBJ2-3; 7 nucleotides align to TRBD2. This CDR3 spans 17 amino acids. Germline V gene sequence: CDR1 SGHTA, CDR2 FQGNSA. Losses at the gene ends were 5 bases for V and 1 base for J; bases not matched to a gene: 12.